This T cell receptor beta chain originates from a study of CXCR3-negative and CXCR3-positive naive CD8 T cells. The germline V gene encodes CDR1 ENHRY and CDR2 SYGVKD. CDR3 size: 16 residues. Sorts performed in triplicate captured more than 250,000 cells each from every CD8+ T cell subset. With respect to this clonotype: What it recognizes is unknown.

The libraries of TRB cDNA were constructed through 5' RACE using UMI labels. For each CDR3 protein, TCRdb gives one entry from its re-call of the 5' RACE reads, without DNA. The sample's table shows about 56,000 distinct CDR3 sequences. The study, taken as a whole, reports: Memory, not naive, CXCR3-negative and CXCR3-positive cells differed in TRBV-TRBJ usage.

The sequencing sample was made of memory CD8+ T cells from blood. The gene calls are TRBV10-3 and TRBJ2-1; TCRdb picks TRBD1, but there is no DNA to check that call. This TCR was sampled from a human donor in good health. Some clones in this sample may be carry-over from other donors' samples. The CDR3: CAISDPRSGSYNEQFF.